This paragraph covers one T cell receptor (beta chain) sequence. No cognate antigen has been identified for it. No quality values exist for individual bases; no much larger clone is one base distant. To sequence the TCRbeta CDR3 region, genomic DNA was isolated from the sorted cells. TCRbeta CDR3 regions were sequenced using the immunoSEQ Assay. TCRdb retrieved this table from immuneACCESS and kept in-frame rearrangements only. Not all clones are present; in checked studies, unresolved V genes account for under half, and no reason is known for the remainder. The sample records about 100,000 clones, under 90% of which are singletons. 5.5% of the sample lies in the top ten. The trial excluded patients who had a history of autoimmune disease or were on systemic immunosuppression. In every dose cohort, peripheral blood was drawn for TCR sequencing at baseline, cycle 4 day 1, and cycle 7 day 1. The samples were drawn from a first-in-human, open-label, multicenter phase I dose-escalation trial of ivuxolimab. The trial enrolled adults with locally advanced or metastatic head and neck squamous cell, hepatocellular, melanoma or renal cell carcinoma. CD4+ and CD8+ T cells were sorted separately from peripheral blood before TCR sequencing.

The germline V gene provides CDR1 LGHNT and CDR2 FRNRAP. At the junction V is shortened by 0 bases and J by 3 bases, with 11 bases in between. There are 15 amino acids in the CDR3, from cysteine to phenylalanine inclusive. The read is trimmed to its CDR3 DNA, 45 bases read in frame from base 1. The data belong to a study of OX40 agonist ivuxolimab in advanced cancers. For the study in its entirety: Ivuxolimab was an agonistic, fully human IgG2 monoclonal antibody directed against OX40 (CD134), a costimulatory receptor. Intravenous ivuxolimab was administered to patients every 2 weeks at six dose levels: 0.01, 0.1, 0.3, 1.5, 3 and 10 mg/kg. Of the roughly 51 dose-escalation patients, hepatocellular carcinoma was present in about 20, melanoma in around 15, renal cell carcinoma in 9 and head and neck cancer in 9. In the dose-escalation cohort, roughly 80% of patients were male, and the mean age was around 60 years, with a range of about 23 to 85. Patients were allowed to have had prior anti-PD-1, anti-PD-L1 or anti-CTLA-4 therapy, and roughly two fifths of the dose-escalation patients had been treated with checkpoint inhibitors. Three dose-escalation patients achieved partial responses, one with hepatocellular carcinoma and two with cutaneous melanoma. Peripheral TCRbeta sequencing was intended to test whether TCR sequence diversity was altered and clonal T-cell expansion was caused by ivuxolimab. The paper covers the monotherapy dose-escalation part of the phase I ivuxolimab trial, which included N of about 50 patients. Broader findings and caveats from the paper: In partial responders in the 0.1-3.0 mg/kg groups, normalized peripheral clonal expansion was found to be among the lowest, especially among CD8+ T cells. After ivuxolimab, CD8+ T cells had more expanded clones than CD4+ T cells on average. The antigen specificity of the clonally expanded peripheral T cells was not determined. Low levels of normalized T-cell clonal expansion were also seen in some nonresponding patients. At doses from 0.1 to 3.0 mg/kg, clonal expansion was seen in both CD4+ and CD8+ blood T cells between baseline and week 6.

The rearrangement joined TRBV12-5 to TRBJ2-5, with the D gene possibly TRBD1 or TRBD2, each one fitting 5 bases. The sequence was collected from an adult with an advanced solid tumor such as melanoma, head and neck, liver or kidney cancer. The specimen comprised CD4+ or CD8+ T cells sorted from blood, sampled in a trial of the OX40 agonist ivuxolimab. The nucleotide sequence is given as TGTGCTAGTGGTTTGGTAGATTGGGGGAAAGAGACCCAGTACTTC. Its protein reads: CASGLVDWGKETQYF.